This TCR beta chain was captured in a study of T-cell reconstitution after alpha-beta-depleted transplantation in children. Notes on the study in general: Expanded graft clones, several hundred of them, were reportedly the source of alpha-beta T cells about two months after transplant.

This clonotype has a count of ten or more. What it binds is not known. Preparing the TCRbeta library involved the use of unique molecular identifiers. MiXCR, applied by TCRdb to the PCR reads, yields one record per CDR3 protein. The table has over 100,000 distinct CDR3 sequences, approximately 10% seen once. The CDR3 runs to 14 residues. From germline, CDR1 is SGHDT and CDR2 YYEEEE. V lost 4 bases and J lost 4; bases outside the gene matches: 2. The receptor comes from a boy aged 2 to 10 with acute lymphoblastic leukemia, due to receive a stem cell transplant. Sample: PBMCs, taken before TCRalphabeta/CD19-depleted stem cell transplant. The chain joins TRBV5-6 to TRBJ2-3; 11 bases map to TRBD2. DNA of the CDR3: TGTGCCAGCAGCACACTAGCGGGAGCAGATACGCAGTATTTT. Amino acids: CASSTLAGADTQYF. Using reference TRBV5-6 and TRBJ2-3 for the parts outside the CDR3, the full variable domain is DAGVTQSPTHLIKTRGQQVTLRCSPKSGHDTVSWYQQALGQGPQFIFQYYEEEERQRGNFPDRFSGHQFPNYSSELNVNALLLGDSALYLCASSTLAGADTQYFGPGTRLTVL.